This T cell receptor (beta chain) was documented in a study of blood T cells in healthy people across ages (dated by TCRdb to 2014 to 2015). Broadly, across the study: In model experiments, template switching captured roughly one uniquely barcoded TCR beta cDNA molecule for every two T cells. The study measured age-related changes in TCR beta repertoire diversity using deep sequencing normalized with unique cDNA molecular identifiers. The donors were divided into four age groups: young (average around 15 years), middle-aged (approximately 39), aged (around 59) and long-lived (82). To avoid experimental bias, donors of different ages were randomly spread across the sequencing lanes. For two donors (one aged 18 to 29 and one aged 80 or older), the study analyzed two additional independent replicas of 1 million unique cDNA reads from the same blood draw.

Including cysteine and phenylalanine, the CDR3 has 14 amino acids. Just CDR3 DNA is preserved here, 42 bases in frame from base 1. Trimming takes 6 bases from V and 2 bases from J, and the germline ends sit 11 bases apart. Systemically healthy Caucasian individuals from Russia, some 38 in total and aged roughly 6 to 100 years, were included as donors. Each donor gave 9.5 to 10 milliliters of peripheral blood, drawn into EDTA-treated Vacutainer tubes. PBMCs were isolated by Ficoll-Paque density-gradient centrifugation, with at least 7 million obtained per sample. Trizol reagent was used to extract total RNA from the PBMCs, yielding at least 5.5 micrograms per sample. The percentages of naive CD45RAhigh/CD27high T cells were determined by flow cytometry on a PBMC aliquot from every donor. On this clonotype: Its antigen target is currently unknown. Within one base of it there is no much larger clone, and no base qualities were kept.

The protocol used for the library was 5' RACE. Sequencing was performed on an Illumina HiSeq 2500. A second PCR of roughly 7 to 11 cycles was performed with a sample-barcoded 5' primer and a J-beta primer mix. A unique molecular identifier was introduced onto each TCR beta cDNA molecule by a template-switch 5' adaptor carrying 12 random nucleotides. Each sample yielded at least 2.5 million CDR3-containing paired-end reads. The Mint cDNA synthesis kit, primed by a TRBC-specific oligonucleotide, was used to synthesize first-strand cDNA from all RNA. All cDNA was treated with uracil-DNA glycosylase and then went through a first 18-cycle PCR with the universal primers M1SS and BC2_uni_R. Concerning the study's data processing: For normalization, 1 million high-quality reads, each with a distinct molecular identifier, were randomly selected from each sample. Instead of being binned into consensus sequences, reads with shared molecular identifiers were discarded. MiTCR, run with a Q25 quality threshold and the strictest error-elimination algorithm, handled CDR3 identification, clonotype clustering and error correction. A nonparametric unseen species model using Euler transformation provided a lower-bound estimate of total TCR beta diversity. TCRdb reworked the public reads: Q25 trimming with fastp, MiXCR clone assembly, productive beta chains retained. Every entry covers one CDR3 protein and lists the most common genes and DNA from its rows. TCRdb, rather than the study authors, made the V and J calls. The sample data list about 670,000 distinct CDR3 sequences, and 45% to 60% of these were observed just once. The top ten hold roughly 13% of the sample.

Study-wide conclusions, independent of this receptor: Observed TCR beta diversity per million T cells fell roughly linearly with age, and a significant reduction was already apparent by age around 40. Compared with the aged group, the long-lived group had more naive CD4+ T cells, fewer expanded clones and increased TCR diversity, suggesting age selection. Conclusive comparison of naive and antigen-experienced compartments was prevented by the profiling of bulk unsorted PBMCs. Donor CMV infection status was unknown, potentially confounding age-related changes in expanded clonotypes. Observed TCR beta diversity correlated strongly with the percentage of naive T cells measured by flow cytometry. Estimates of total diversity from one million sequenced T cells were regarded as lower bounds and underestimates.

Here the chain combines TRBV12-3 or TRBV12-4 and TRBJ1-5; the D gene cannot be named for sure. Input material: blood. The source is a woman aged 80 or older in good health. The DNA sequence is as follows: TGTGCCAGCAGCCCTAGTATGGGCAATCAGCCCCAGCATTTT. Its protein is CASSPSMGNQPQHF.